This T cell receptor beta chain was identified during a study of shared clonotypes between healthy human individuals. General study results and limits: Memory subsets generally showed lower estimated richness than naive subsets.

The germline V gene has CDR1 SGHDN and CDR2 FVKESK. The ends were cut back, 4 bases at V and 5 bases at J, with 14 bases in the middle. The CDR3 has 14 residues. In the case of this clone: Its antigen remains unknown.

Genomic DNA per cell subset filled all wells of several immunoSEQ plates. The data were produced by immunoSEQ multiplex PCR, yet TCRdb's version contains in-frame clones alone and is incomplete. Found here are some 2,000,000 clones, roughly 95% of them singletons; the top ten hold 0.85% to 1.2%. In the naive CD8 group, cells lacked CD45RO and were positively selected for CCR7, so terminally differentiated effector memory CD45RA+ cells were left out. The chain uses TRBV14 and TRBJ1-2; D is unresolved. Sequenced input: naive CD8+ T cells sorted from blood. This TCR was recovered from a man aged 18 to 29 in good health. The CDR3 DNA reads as TGTGCCAGCAGCCCATTTGTCGGTTCTTATGGCTACACCTTC. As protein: CASSPFVGSYGYTF.